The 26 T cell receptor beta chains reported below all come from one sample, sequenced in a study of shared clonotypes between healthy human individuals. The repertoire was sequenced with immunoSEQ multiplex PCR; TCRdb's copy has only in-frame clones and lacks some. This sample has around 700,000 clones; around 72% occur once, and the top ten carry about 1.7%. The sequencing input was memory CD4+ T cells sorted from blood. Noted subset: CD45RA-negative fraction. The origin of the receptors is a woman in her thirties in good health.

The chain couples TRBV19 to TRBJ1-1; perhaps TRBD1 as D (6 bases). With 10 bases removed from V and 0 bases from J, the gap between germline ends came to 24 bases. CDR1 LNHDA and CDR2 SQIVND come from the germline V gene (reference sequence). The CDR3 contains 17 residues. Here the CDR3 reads CATTPGHRRNMNTEAFF. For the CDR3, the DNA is TGTGCCACCACACCGGGACATCGAAGGAACATGAACACTGAAGCTTTCTTT. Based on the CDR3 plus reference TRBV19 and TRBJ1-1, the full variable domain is DGGITQSPKYLFRKEGQNVTLSCEQNLNHDAMYWYRQDPGQGLRLIYYSQIVNDFQKGDIAEGYSVSREKKESFPLTVTSAQKNPTAFYLCATTPGHRRNMNTEAFFGQGTRLTVV.

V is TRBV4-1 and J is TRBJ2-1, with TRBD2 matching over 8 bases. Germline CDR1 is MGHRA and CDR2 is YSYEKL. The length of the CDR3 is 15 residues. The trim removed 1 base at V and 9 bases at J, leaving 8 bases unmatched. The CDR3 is CASSQVSPSGFEQFF. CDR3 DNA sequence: TGCGCCAGCAGCCAAGTTAGCCCTAGCGGGTTTGAGCAGTTCTTC.

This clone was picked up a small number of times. CDR3 bases: TGCGCCAGCAGCTTGGGCTCTGAGGGAAACACCATATATTTT. Translating it yields CASSLGSEGNTIYF. V gene TRBV5-1 combines with J gene TRBJ1-3; D is undetermined. This CDR3 contains 14 residues. The V end lost 0 bases, the J end lost 4 bases, and 8 bases lay between the germline ends. Germline V gene lookup returns CDR1 SGHRS and CDR2 YFSETQ. Variable domain in full (rest from reference TRBV5-1 and TRBJ1-3): KAGVTQTPRYLIKTRGQQVTLSCSPISGHRSVSWYQQTPGQGLQFLFEYFSETQRNKGNFPGRFSGRQFSNSRSEMNVSTLELGDSALYLCASSLGSEGNTIYFGEGSWLTVV.

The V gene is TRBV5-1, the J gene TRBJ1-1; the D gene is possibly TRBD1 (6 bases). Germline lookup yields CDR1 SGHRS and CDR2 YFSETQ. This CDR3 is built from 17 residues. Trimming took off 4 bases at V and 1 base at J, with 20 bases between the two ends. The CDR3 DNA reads TGCGCCAGCAGCGAATTCAGGGGCGGGAATCGGAACACTGAAGCTTTCTTT. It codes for CASSEFRGGNRNTEAFF.

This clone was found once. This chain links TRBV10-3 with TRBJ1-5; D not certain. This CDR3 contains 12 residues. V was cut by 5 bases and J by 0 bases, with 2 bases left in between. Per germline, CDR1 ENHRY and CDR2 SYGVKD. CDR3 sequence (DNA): TGTGCCATCAGTTCTAGCAATCAGCCCCAGCATTTT. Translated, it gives CAISSSNQPQHF.

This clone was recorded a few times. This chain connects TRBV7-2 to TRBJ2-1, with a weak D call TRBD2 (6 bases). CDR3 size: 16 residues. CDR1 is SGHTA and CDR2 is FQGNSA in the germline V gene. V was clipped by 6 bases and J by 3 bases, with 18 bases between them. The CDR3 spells CASSRTTALIYNEQFF. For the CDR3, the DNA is TGTGCCAGCAGTCGGACTACTGCGTTAATCTACAATGAGCAGTTCTTC.

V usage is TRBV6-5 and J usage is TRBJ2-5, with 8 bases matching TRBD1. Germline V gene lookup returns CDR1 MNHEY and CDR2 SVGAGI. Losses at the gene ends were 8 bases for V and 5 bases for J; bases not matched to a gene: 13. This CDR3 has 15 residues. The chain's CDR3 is CASSGTRQGRETQYF. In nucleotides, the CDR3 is TGTGCCAGCTCCGGCACCCGACAGGGGCGGGAGACCCAGTACTTC.

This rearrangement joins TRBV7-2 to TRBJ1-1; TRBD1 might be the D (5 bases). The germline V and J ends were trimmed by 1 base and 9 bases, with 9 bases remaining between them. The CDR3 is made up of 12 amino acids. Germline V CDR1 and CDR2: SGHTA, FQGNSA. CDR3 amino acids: CASSLVVGQAFF. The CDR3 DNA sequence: TGTGCCAGCAGCTTAGTTGTGGGACAAGCTTTCTTT.

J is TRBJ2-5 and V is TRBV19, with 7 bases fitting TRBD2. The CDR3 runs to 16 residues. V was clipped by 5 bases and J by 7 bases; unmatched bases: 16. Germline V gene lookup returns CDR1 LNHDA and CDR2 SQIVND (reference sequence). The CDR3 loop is CASSRSSAAGAGTQYF. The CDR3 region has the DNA TGTGCCAGTAGTCGCTCCTCAGCGGCGGGAGCCGGGACCCAGTACTTC.

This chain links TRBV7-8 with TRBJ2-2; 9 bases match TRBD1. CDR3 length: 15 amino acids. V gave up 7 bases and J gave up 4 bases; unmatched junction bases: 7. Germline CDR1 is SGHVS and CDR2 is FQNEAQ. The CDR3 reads CASISSQGATGELFF. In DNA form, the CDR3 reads TGTGCCAGCATCTCTTCACAGGGGGCCACCGGGGAGCTGTTTTTT. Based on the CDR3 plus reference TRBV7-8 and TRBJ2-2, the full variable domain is GAGVSQSPRYKVAKRGQDVALRCDPISGHVSLFWYQQALGQGPEFLTYFQNEAQLDKSGLPSDRFFAERPEGSVSTLKIQRTQQEDSAVYLCASISSQGATGELFFGEGSRLTVL.

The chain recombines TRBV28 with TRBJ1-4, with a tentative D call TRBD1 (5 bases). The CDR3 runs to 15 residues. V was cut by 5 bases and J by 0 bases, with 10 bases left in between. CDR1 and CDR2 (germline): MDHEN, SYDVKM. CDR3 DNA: TGTGCCAGCAGTAAAGGGGATACAACTAATGAAAAACTGTTTTTT. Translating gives CASSKGDTTNEKLFF.

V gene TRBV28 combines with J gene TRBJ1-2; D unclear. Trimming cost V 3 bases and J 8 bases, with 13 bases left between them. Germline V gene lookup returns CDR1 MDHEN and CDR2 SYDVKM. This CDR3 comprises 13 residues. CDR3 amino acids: CASSFGLWVGYTF. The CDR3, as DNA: TGTGCCAGCAGTTTTGGTTTGTGGGTCGGCTACACCTTC.

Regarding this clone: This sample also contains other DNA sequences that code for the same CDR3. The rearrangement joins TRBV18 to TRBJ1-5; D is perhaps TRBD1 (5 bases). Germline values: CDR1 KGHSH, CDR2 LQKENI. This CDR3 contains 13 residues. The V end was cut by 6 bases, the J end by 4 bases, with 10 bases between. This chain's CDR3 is CASSPGGNQPQHF. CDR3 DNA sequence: TGTGCCAGCTCGCCCGGGGGAAATCAGCCCCAGCATTTT.

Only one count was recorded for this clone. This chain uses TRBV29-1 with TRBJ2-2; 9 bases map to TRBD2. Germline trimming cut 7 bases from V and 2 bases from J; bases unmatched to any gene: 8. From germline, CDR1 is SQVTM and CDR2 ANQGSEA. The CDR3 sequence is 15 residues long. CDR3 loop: CSAIRTSVNTGELFF. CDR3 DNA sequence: TGCAGCGCTATACGGACTAGCGTTAACACCGGGGAGCTGTTTTTT.

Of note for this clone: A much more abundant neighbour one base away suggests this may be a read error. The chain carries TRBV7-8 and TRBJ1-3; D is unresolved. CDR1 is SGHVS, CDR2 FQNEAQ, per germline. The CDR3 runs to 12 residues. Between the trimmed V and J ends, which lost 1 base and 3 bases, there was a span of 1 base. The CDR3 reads CASSLGGNTIYF. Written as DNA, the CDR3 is TGTGCCAGCAGCTTAGGTGGAAACACCATATATTTT.

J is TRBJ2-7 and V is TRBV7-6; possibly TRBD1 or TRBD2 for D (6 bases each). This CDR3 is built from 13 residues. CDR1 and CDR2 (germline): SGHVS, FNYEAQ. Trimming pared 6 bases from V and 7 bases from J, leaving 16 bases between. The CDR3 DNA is TGTGCCAGCAGACAGAAGGGGGGTAAGGAGCAGTACTTC. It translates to CASRQKGGKEQYF.

CDR3 sequence: CASSPRSLGNEQYF. CDR3 DNA sequence: TGTGCCAGCAGTCCCAGGTCGCTGGGAAACGAGCAGTACTTC. The V gene is TRBV27, the J gene TRBJ2-7; D not certain. V was shortened by 5 bases and J by 5 bases, with 16 bases between the two germline ends. The germline V gene has CDR1 MNHEY and CDR2 SMNVEV (reference sequence). The CDR3 spans 14 residues.

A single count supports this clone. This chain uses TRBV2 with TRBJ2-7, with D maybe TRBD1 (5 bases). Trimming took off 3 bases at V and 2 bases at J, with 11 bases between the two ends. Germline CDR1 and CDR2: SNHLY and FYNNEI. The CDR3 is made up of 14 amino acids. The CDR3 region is CASSDRDRAYEQYF. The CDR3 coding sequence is TGTGCCAGCAGTGACAGGGATCGTGCCTACGAGCAGTACTTC.

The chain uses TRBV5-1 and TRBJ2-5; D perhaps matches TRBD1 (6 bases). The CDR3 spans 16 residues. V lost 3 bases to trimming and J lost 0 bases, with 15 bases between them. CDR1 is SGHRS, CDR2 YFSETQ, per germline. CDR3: CASSWGRGPDQETQYF. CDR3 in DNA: TGCGCCAGCAGCTGGGGCAGGGGTCCCGACCAAGAGACCCAGTACTTC.

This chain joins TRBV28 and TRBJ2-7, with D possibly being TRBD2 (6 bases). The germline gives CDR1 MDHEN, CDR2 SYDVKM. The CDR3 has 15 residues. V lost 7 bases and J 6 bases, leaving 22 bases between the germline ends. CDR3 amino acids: CASTPRGNSGREQYF. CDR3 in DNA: TGTGCCAGCACCCCTCGCGGGAACTCGGGGCGCGAGCAGTACTTC.

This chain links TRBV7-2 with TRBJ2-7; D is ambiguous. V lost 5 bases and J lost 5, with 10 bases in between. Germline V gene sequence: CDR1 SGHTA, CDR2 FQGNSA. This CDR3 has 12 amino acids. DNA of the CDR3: TGTGCCAGCAGCCCGTACCGAGACGAGCAGTACTTC. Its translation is CASSPYRDEQYF.

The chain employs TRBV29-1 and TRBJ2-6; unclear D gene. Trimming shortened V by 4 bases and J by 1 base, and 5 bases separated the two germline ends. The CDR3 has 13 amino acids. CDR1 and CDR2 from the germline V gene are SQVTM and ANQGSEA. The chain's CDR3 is CSVAESGANVLTF. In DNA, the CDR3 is TGCAGCGTTGCAGAATCTGGGGCCAACGTCCTGACTTTC.

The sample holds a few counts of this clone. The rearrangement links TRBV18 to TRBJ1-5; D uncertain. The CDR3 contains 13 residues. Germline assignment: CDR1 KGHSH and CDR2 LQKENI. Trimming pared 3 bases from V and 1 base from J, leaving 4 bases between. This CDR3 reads CASSPRSNQPQHF. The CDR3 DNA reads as TGTGCCAGCTCACCCCGAAGCAATCAGCCCCAGCATTTT.

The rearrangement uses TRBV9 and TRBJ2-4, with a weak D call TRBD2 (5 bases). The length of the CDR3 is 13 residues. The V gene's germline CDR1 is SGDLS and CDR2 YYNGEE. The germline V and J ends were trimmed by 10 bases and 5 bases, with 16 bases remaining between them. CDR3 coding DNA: TGTGCCCGAAAAGAGAAGCGGCAAAACATTCAGTACTTC. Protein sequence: CARKEKRQNIQYF. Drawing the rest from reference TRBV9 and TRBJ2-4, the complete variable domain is DSGVTQTPKHLITATGQRVTLRCSPRSGDLSVYWYQQSLDQGLQFLIQYYNGEERAKGNILERFSAQQFPDLHSELNLSSLELGDSALYFCARKEKRQNIQYFGAGTRLSVL.

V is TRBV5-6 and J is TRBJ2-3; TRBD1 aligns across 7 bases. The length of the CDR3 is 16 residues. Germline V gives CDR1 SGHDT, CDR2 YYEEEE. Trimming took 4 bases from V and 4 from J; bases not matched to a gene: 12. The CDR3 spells CASSPQSGGRADTQYF. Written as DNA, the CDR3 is TGTGCCAGCAGCCCCCAATCAGGGGGTCGCGCAGATACGCAGTATTTT. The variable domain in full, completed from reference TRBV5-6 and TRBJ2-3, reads DAGVTQSPTHLIKTRGQQVTLRCSPKSGHDTVSWYQQALGQGPQFIFQYYEEEERQRGNFPDRFSGHQFPNYSSELNVNALLLGDSALYLCASSPQSGGRADTQYFGPGTRLTVL.

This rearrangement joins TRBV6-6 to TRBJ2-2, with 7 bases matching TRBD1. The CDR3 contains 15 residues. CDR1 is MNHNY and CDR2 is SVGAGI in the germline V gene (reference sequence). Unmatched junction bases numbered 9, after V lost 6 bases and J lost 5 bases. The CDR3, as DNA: TGTGCCAGCAGCTCCGGGACAGTTCTTACCGGGGAGCTGTTTTTT. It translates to CASSSGTVLTGELFF.